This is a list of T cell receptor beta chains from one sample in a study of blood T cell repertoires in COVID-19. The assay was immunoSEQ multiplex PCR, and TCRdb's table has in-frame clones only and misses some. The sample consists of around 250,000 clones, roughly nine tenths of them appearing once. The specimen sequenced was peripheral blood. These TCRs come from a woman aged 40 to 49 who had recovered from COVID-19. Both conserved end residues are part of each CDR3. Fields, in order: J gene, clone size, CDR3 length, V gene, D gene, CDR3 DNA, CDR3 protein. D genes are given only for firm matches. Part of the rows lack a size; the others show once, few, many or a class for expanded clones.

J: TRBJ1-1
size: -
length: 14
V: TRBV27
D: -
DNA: TGTGCCAGCAGTTCACAGGGAGGGTACACTGAAGCTTTCTTT
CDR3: CASSSQGGYTEAFF

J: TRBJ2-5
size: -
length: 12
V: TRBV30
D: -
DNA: TGTGCCTGGAGTTCGGCGGGTGAGACCCAGTACTTC
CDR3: CAWSSAGETQYF

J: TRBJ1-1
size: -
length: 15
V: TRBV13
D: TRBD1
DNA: TGTGCCAGCAGTGAACCGGGACAGGGTTTGAGTGCAGCTTTCTTT
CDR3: CASSEPGQGLSAAFF

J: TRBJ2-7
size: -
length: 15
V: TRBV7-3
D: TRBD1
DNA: TGTGCCAGCAGCCGGGGACAGCAGTCTTCCTACGAGCAGTACTTC
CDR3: CASSRGQQSSYEQYF

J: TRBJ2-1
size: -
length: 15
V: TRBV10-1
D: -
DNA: TGCGCCAGCCAGGATGAGGGATACTCCTACAATGAGCAGTTCTTC
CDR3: CASQDEGYSYNEQFF

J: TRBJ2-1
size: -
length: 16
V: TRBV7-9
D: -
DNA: TGTGCCAGCAGCCCTGCGGAGCAGCCCCGCTCGAATGAGCAGTTCTTC
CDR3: CASSPAEQPRSNEQFF

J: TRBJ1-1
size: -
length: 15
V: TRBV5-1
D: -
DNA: TGCGCCAGCAGCGGGGGGACGGGTTCGAACACTGAAGCTTTCTTT
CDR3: CASSGGTGSNTEAFF

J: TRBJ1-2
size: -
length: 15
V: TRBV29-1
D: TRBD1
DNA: TGCAGCGTCCTTCTCCGGGACAGACATAACTATGGCTACACCTTC
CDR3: CSVLLRDRHNYGYTF

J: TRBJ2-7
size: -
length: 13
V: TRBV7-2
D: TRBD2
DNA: TGTGCCAGCAGCCTAGCGGGAGGAGGCGAGCAGTACTTC
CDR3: CASSLAGGGEQYF

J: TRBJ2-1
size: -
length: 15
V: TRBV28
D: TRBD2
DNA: TGTGCCAGCAGTTTAGTACCTCCTTCGGGAGGTGAGCAGTTCTTC
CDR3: CASSLVPPSGGEQFF

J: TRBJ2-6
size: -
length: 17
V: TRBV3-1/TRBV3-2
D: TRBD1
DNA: TGTGCCAGCAGCCAAAACAGGGGGCCCTCTGGGGCCAACGTCCTGACTTTC
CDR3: CASSQNRGPSGANVLTF

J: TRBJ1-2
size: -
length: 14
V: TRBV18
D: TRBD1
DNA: TGTGCCAGCTCACGGGCGGGACAGACCTATGGCTACACCTTC
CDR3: CASSRAGQTYGYTF

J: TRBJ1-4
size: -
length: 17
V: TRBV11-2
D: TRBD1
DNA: TGTGCCAGCAGCCGCACGGGACAGGGTGCAACTAATGAAAAACTGTTTTTT
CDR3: CASSRTGQGATNEKLFF

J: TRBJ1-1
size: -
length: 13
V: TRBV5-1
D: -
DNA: TGCGCCAGCAGCGTGGACTTTTCGAGTGAAGCTTTCTTT
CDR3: CASSVDFSSEAFF

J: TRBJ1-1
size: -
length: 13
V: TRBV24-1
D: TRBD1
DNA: TGTGCCACCGAGGGGACAGGGAACACTGAAGCTTTCTTT
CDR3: CATEGTGNTEAFF

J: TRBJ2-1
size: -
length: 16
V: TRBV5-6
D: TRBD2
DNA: TGTGCCAGCAGCTCTGGACTAGCGGGAGGGTTTAATGAGCAGTTCTTC
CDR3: CASSSGLAGGFNEQFF

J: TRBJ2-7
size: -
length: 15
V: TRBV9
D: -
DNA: TGTGCCAGCAGCCGGACTCCCTCTGGGGTCTACGAGCAGTACTTC
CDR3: CASSRTPSGVYEQYF

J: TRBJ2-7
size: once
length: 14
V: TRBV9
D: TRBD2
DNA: TGTGCCAGCAGCGTCTCAGCGGGAGCCTACGAGCAGTACTTC
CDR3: CASSVSAGAYEQYF

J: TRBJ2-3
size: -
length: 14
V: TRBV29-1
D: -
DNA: TGCAGCGTTGCGGGACACCCATTTACAGATACGCAGTATTTT
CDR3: CSVAGHPFTDTQYF

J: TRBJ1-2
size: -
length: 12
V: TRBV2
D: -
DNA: TGTGCCGGGGGGGGACTTTCTTCCGGCTACACCTTC
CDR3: CAGGGLSSGYTF

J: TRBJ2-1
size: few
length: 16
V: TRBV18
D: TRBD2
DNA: TGTGCCAGCTCCCGGCGTAGCGGGAGCTCCTACAATGAGCAGTTCTTC
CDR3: CASSRRSGSSYNEQFF

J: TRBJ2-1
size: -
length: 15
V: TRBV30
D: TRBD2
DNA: TGTGCCTGGAGACGGACTAGCGGGGCAGGGGATGAGCAGTTCTTC
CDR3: CAWRRTSGAGDEQFF